This TCR beta chain was sequenced for a study of early T cells in non-severe SARS-CoV-2 infection. The germline CDR1 and CDR2 sequences are SQVTM and ANQGSEA. CDR3 length: 13 residues. V trimming: 3 bases; J trimming: 6 bases; junction bases outside the gene matches: 6. TCRdb re-called the 5' RACE reads with MiXCR, one entry per CDR3 protein. The data contain approximately 69,000 distinct CDR3 sequences, about an eighth of them seen just once; the ten biggest clones take up less than 7%. In its sample, this clonotype was seen a few times. The sequence derives from an adult who was a healthcare worker with PCR-confirmed SARS-CoV-2 infection or an uninfected control (not recorded which). Sequencing input: whole blood. The chain combines TRBV29-1 with TRBJ2-7; TRBD1 aligns across 9 bases. Here the CDR3 reads CSVEGTGMGEQYF. The CDR3 DNA follows: TGCAGCGTTGAGGGGACAGGGATGGGCGAGCAGTACTTC.